This T cell receptor beta chain was recorded in a study of blood T cell repertoires in COVID-19. Study in general: PBMCs, B-cell-depleted T cells, or T cells provided the cDNA or gDNA that made up the material.

Generated by immunoSEQ multiplex PCR, the TCRdb table keeps only in-frame clones and is missing some. The sample records just over 80,000 clones, about 76% being singletons. This TCR came from a man at least 80 years old with acute or convalescent COVID-19. The sample comprised peripheral blood.

This chain's CDR3 is CASSQGSGSTADTQYF. DNA for the CDR3: TGCGCCAGCAGCCAAGGTAGCGGGAGTACAGCAGATACGCAGTATTTT. The chain combines TRBV4-1 with TRBJ2-3; 9 nucleotides agree with TRBD2. Per the germline V gene, CDR1 is MGHRA and CDR2 is YSYEKL. CDR3 length: 16 amino acids. J gave up 4 bases and V 1 base, and 6 bases lay outside the gene matches.